This T cell receptor (beta chain) was identified in a study of T-cell reconstitution after alpha-beta-depleted transplantation in children. V shed 3 bases, J shed 1 base, and the junction held 10 bases outside the gene matches. Germline V lookup: CDR1 LGHDT, CDR2 YNNKEL (reference sequence). The CDR3 extends over 17 amino acids. This clonotype came up many times. Library preparation (for TCRbeta) was performed with unique molecular identifiers. TCRdb re-called the PCR reads with MiXCR, one entry per CDR3 protein. The sample has roughly 350,000 distinct CDR3 sequences; 9% to 12% are singletons. This specimen was PBMCs from the stem cell graft donor, taken from the stem cell graft. The V gene is TRBV3-1, the J gene TRBJ2-3; 7 bases align to TRBD2. This sequence was found in a human donor who donated a stem cell graft to a child with acute lymphoblastic leukemia. The CDR3 is CASSHPRWAGGTDTQYF. CDR3 bases: TGTGCCAGCAGCCACCCCAGGTGGGCGGGAGGCACAGATACGCAGTATTTT.